The sequence of this TCR beta chain was determined in a study of blood T cell repertoires in COVID-19. Background on the study: Samples of COVID-19 (acute and convalescent) were obtained from the United States, Italy and Spain. Sample material is recorded as cDNA or gDNA derived from T cells, B-cell-depleted T cells, or PBMCs.

V was clipped by 4 bases and J by 7 bases, with 8 bases between them. This CDR3 region has 12 residues. The germline V gene has CDR1 SGHNT and CDR2 YYREEE (reference sequence). The data were produced by immunoSEQ multiplex PCR, yet TCRdb's version contains in-frame clones alone and is incomplete. The table lists 35,000 to 55,000 clones, approximately 91% of them singletons. The clonotype originates from a human donor in a cohort sampled during active COVID-19. What was sequenced was peripheral blood. The chain is built from TRBV5-4 and TRBJ2-2; possible D gene TRBD1, 5 bases. The CDR3 sequence is CASSLGLGELFF. As DNA, the CDR3 is TGTGCCAGCAGCCTGGGGCTCGGGGAGCTGTTTTTT.